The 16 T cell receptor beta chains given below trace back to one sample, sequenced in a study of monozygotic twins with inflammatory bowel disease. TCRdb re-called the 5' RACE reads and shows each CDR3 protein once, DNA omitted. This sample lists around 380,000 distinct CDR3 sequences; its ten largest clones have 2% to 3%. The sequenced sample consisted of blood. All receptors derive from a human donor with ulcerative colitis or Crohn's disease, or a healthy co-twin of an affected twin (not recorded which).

The CDR3 loop is CATSRVDRGTNIQYF. The genes are TRBV15 and TRBJ2-4; the TCRdb call, TRBD1, lacks DNA for checking. The CDR3 runs 15 residues. Germline V lookup: CDR1 LNHNV, CDR2 YYDKDF (reference sequence).

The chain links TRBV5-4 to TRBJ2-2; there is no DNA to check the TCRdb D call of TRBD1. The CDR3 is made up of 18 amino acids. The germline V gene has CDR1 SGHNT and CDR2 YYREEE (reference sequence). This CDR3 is CASTPTISRGASSGELFF.

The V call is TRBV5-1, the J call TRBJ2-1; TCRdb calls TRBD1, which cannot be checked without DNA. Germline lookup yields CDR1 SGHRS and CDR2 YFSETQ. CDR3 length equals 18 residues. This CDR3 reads CASSLRASRASLSNEQFF.

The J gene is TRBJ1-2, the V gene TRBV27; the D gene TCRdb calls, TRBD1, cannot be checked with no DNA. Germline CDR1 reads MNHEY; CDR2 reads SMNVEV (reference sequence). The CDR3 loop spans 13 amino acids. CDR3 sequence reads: CASTLFSDYGYTF.

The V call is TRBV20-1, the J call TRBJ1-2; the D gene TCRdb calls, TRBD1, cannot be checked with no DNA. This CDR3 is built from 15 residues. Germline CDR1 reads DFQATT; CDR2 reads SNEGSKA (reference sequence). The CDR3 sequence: CSAIGQGAGGYGYTF.

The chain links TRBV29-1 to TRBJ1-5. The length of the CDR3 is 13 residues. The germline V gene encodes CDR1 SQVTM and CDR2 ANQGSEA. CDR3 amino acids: CSVENGADQPQHF.

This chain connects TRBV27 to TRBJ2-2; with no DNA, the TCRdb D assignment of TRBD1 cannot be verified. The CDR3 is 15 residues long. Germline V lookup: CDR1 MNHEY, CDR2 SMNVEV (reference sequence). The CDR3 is CASCSFGGNTGELFF.

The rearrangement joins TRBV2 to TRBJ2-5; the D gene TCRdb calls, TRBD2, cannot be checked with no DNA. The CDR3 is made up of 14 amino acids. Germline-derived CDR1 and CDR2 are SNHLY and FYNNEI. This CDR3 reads CASSEKTKWETQFF.

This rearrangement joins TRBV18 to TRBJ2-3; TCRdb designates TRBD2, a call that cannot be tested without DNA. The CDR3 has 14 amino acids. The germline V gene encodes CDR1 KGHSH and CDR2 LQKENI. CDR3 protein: CASFPGLAGSVRYF.

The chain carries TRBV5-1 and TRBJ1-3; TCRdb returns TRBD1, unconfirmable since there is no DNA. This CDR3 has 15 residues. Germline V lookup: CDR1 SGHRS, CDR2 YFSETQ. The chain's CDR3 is CASSTAGVTGNTIYF.

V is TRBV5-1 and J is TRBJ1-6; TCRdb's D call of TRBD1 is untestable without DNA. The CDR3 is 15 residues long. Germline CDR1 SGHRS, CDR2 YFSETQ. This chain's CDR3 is CASSPGQLGNSPLHF.

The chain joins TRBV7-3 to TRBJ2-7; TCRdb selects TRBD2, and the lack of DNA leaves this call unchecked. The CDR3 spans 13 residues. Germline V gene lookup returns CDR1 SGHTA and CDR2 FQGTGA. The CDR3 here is CASSLSTSSEQYF.

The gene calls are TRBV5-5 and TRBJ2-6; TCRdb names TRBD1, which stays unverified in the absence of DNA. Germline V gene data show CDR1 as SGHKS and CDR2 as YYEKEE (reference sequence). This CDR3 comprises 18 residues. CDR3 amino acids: CASSLSRDLYSGANVLTF.

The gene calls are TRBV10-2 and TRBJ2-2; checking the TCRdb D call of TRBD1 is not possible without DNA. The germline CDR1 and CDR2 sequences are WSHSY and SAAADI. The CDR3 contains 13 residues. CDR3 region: CASMGGAKRELFF.

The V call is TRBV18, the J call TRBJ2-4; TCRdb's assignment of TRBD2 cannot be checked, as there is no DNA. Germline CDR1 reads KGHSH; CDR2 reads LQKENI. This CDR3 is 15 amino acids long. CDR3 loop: CASSLRTSQNFPKYF.

This chain's CDR3 is CASSAGGGQPQHF. The chain employs TRBV5-1 and TRBJ1-5. This CDR3 region has 13 residues. CDR1 and CDR2 from the germline V gene are SGHRS and YFSETQ.